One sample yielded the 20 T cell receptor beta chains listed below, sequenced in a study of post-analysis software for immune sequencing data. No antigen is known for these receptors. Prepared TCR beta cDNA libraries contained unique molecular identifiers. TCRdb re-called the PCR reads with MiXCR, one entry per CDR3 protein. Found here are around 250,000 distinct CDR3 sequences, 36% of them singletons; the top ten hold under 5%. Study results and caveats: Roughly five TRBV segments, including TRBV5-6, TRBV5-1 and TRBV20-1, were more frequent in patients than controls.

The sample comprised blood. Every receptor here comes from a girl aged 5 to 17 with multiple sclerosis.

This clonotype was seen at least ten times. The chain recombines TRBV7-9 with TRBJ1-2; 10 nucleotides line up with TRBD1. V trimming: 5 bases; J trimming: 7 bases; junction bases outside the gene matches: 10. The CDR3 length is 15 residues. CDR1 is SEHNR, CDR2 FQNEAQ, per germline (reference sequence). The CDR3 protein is CASSPGGTGVSGYTF. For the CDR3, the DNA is TGTGCCAGCAGCCCGGGAGGGACAGGGGTATCTGGCTACACCTTC. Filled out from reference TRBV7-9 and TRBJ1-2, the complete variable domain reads DTGVSQNPRHKITKRGQNVTFRCDPISEHNRLYWYRQTLGQGPEFLTYFQNEAQLEKSRLLSDRFSAERPKGSFSTLEIQRTEQGDSAMYLCASSPGGTGVSGYTFGSGTRLTVV.

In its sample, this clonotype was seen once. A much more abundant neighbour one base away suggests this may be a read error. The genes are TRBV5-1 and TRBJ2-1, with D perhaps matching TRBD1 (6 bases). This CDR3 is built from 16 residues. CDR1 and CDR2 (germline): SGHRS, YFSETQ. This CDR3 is CAGSLADRSSYNEQFF. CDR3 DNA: TGCGCCGGCAGCTTGGCGGACAGAAGCTCCTACAATGAGCAGTTCTTC.

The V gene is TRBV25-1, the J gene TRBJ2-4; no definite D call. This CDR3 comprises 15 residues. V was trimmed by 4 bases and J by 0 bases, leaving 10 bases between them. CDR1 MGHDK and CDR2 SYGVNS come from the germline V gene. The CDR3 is CASSGGALAKNIQYF. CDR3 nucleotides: TGTGCCAGCAGTGGTGGAGCGCTAGCCAAAAACATTCAGTACTTC.

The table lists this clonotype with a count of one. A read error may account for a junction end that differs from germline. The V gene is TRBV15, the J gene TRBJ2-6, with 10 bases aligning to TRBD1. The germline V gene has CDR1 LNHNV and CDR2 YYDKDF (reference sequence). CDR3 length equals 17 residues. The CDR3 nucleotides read TGTGCCACCAGCACCCGGGACAGGGGCTCTGGGGCCAACGTCCGGACTTTC. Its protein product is CATSTRDRGSGANVRTF.

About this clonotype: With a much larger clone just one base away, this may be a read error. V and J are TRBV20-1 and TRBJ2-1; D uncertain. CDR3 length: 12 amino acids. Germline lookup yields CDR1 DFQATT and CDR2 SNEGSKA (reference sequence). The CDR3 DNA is TGCGGTGCCCCCGCACAGTCCAATGAGCAGTTCTTC. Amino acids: CGAPAQSNEQFF.

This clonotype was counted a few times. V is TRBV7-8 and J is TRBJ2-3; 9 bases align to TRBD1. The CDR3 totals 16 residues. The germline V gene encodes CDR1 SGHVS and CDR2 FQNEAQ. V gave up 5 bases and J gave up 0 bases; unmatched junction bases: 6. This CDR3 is CASSPVGQGSTDTQYF. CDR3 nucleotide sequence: TGTGCCAGCAGCCCTGTTGGACAGGGGAGCACAGATACGCAGTATTTT.

Here the CDR3 DNA reads TGTGCCAGCAGTGAACTTTGGGTCAGCGAGCAGTACTTC. Protein sequence: CASSELWVSEQYF. The V and J genes are TRBV6-1 and TRBJ2-7; D unresolved. The CDR3 is 13 amino acids. Germline CDR1 reads MNHNS; CDR2 reads SASEGT. The V and J ends lost 2 bases and 6 bases respectively, with 11 bases between them.

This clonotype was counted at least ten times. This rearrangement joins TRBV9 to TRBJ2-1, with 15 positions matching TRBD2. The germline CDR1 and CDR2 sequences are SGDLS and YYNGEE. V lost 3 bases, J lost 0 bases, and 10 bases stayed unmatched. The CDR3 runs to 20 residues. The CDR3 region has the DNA TGTGCCAGCAGCGAACGGGGACTAGCGGGGGGACCTAGCTCCTACAATGAGCAGTTCTTC. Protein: CASSERGLAGGPSSYNEQFF.

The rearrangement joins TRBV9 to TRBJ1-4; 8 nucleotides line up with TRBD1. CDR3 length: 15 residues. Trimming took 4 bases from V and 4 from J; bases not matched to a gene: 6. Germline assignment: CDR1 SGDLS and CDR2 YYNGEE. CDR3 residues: CASSPRTGINEKLFF. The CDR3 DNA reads TGTGCCAGCAGCCCCCGGACAGGGATTAATGAAAAACTGTTTTTT.

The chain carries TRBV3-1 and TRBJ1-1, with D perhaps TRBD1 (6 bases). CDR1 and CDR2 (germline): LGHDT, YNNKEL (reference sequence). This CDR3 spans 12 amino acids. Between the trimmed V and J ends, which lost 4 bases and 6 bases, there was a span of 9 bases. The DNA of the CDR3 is TGTGCCAGCAGCCGGGGGGCCGCTGAAGCTTTCTTT. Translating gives CASSRGAAEAFF.

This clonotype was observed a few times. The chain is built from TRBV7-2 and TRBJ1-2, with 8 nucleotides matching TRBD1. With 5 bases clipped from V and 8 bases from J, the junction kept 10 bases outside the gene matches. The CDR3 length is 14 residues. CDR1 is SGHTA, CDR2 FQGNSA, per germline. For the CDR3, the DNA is TGTGCCAGCAGCCCGAATAACCCAGGGGGCGGCTACACCTTC. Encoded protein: CASSPNNPGGGYTF.

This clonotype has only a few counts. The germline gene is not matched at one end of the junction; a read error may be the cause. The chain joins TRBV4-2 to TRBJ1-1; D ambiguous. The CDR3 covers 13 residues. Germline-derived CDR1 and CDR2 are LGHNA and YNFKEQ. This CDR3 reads CASSHVMNTVAFF. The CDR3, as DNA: TGTGCCAGCAGCCATGTGATGAACACTGTAGCTTTCTTT.

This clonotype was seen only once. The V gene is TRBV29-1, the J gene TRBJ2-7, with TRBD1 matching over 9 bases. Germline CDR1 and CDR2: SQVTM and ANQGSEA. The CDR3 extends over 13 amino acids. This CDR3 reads CKQGAQYLYEQYF. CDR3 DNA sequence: TGCAAACAGGGGGCCCAATACCTATACGAGCAGTACTTC.

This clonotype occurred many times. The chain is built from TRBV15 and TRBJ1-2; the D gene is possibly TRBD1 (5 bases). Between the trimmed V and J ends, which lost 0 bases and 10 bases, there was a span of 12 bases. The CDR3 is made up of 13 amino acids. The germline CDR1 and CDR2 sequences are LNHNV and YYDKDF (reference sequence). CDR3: CATSRDPQGTYTF. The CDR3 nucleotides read TGTGCCACCAGCAGAGATCCTCAGGGCACCTACACCTTC.

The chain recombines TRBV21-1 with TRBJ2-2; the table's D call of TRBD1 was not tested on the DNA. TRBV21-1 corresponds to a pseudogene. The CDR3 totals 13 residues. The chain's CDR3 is CASTLMGGGELFF. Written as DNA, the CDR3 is TGTGCCAGCACCCTCATGGGGGGCGGGGAGCTGTTTTTT.

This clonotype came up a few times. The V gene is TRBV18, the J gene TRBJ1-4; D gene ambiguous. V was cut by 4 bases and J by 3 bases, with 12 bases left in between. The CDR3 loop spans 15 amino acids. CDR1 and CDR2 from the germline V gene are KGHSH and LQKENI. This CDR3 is CASSQSTASNEKLFF. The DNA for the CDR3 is TGTGCCAGCTCACAGTCGACGGCCTCTAATGAAAAACTGTTTTTT.

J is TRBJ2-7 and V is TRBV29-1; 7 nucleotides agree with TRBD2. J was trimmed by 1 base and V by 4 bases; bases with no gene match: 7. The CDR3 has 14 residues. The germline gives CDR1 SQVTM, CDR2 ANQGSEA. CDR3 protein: CSVVGSGSSYEQYF. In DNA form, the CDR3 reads TGCAGCGTTGTAGGTAGCGGGTCTTCCTACGAGCAGTACTTC.

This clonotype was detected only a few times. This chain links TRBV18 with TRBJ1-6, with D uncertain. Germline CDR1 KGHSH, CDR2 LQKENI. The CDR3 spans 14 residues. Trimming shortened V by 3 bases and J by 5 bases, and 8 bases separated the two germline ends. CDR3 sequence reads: CASSPIPNNSPLHF. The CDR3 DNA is TGTGCCAGCTCACCCATACCAAATAATTCACCCCTCCACTTT.

This CDR3 is CSARPKGQATYEQYF. DNA for the CDR3: TGCAGTGCTAGACCCAAGGGACAGGCCACCTACGAGCAGTACTTC. The chain has TRBV20-1 and TRBJ2-7; 8 bases agree with TRBD1. Germline V gives CDR1 DFQATT, CDR2 SNEGSKA (reference sequence). The CDR3 extends over 15 amino acids. After removal of 2 bases from V and 2 bases from J, the junction contained 8 bases not matched to a gene.

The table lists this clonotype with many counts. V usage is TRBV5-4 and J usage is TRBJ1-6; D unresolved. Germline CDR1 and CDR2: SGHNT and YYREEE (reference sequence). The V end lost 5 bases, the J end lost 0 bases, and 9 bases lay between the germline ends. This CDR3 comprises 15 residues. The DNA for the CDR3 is TGTGCCAGCAGACCGGAGAGCTCCTATAATTCACCCCTCCACTTT. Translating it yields CASRPESSYNSPLHF.